This T cell receptor beta chain was recovered during a study of T cells in Graves' hyperthyroidism and ophthalmopathy. The study's findings and limits: In simple terms, a model built on 13 V-J features told ophthalmopathy apart from stable hyperthyroidism.

Germline CDR1 reads SQVTM; CDR2 reads ANQGSEA. V was clipped by 3 bases and J by 4 bases, with 13 bases between them. The CDR3 contains 14 residues. The patients, who ranged from 18 to 65 in age, presented with newly diagnosed hyperthyroidism lasting under 2 months. Exclusion of a patient resulted from uncontrolled infection, other autoimmune disease, pregnancy or lactation. There were TCR beta CDR3 regions amplified from RNA transcripts. With the HTBI primer set, the TCR CDR3 went through a first round of RT-PCR. A single record per CDR3 protein comes from TCRdb applying MiXCR to the multiplex PCR reads. The top ten clones hold 8% to 9% of a sample with approximately 870,000 distinct CDR3 sequences, 38% of them seen once. This clonotype was counted at least ten times. The target antigen is unknown.

V is TRBV29-1 and J is TRBJ1-3; no definite D call. The sample taken for sequencing was blood. This receptor was taken from a man between 18 and 29 years old with Graves' hyperthyroidism. The CDR3 DNA follows: TGCAGCGTTGATCCCGGGCGAGGAGGAAACACCATATATTTT. It translates to CSVDPGRGGNTIYF.